Reported below is one T cell receptor (beta chain). The antigen remains undetermined. This sample is drawn from a study of regulatory T cells in long-lasting Graves disease. General study findings and limits: Favored usage of TRBV28, TRBJ1-2 and TRBJ2-5 was recorded in persistent disease.

Library construction for TCR beta used iRepertoire HTBI primers and Arm-PCR of CDR3 regions. Each CDR3 protein gets one entry after TCRdb re-called the multiplex PCR reads with MiXCR. The sample has about 620,000 distinct CDR3 sequences; around 17% are singletons. This CDR3 has 17 amino acids. The V gene's germline CDR1 is DFQATT and CDR2 SNEGSKA (reference sequence). The V end lost 5 bases, the J end lost 5 bases, and 25 bases lay between the germline ends. Stated time point: newly diagnosed GD, antithyroid drugs for less than 3 months. After RNA was extracted from PBMCs, the TCR library was made from it. The sample also formed part of further work on T cells in Graves' hyperthyroidism and ophthalmopathy.

The chain uses TRBV20-1 and TRBJ2-1; D might be TRBD1 or TRBD2, each matching 6 bases. The specimen comprised peripheral blood mononuclear cells (PBMCs), sampled at new diagnosis, from a patient treated with antithyroid drugs. This TCR was recovered from a woman aged 25 to 39 with Graves disease. Here the CDR3 reads CSAWGDRAGEVHNEQFF. Written as DNA, the CDR3 is TGCAGTGCTTGGGGGGACCGTGCAGGGGAGGTACACAATGAGCAGTTCTTC.